This TCR beta chain was sequenced in a study of blood T cell repertoires in COVID-19. Study overall: Donors in the United States, Italy and Spain gave samples during acute or convalescent COVID-19.

Germline V lookup: CDR1 SGHDN, CDR2 FVKESK. The CDR3 spans 19 residues. With 0 bases removed from V and 4 bases from J, the gap between germline ends came to 19 bases. Repertoires were generated with immunoSEQ multiplex PCR, while TCRdb's copy carries only in-frame clones and drops some. The data contain 70,000 or so clones, 75% to 95% of them seen just once; the ten biggest clones take up about 5.1%. Sequencing input: peripheral blood. The chain couples TRBV14 to TRBJ2-6; D perhaps matches TRBD1 (6 bases). This TCR derives from a woman between 18 and 29 years old with acute or convalescent COVID-19. CDR3 protein: CASSQDSRKTGFGANVLTF. In DNA, the CDR3 is TGTGCCAGCAGCCAAGATTCAAGAAAGACAGGTTTCGGGGCCAACGTCCTGACTTTC. Full variable domain (rest looked up from reference TRBV14 and TRBJ2-6): EAGVTQFPSHSVIEKGQTVTLRCDPISGHDNLYWYRRVMGKEIKFLLHFVKESKQDESGMPNNRFLAERTGGTYSTLKVQPAELEDSGVYFCASSQDSRKTGFGANVLTFGAGSRLTVL.